These 6 T cell receptor beta chains were sequenced from one sample in a study of T cell responses to AZD1222 COVID-19 vaccine. The table came from immunoSEQ multiplex PCR; TCRdb's copy has only in-frame clones and leaves some out. The repertoire holds some 100,000 clones, with approximately 89% as singletons. The specimen comprised peripheral blood, sampled 28 days after the second AZD1222 dose. These receptors were taken from an adult who received the AZD1222 COVID-19 vaccine.

The chain is built from TRBV5-4 and TRBJ2-2, with 8 positions matching TRBD2. The germline gives CDR1 SGHNT, CDR2 YYREEE (reference sequence). The J segment lost 3 bases and the V segment lost 5 bases, leaving 6 bases of the junction unmatched. The CDR3 length is 15 residues. The CDR3 DNA reads TGTGCCAGCAGGGGGGGACTAGATTACACCGGGGAGCTGTTTTTT. It is translated as CASRGGLDYTGELFF.

The gene calls are TRBV5-1 and TRBJ2-1, with a tentative D call TRBD2 (5 bases). The germline V gene encodes CDR1 SGHRS and CDR2 YFSETQ. The CDR3 has 12 residues. The V end was cut by 2 bases, the J end by 9 bases, with 9 bases between. The CDR3 here is CASSLVAGEQFF. CDR3 bases: TGCGCCAGCAGCTTAGTGGCGGGTGAGCAGTTCTTC.

The rearrangement joins TRBV21-1 to TRBJ2-3; the D call in the table, TRBD2, was not verified against the DNA. TRBV21-1 is shown as a pseudogene. This CDR3 has 16 amino acids. In DNA form, the CDR3 reads TGTGCCAGCCGGGTGCTTAGCGGGGGGGGAACAGATACGCAGTATTTT. This encodes CASRVLSGGGTDTQYF.

About this clone itself: The sample carries other DNA sequences with the same CDR3. The chain recombines TRBV7-9 with TRBJ2-1; perhaps TRBD1 as D (6 bases). The CDR3 contains 13 residues. The germline V gene encodes CDR1 SEHNR and CDR2 FQNEAQ (reference sequence). Between the trimmed V and J ends, which lost 5 bases and 6 bases, there was a span of 11 bases. The DNA of the CDR3 is TGTGCCAGCAGCCCAGGGACATCCAATGAGCAGTTCTTC. This codes for CASSPGTSNEQFF.

The chain links TRBV5-8 to TRBJ2-7, with D perhaps assigned TRBD1 or TRBD2 (6 bases each). The V and J ends lost 4 bases and 0 bases respectively, with 8 bases between them. CDR3 length: 13 amino acids. CDR1 is SGHTS, CDR2 YDEGEE, per germline. CDR3 bases: TGTGCCAGCAGCCCGGGGGCCTCCTACGAGCAGTACTTC. Translating it yields CASSPGASYEQYF.

The chain uses TRBV5-4 and TRBJ2-2, with TRBD2 identical over 9 bases. The CDR3 is 16 amino acids. The J segment lost 2 bases and the V segment lost 5 bases, leaving 7 bases of the junction unmatched. The germline V gene encodes CDR1 SGHNT and CDR2 YYREEE (reference sequence). CDR3 sequence (DNA): TGTGCCAGCAGTCGCGGCGGGAGGGCAAACACCGGGGAGCTGTTTTTT. Translating gives CASSRGGRANTGELFF. Filled out from reference TRBV5-4 and TRBJ2-2, the complete variable domain reads ETGVTQSPTHLIKTRGQQVTLRCSSQSGHNTVSWYQQALGQGPQFIFQYYREEENGRGNFPPRFSGLQFPNYSSELNVNALELDDSALYLCASSRGGRANTGELFFGEGSRLTVL.